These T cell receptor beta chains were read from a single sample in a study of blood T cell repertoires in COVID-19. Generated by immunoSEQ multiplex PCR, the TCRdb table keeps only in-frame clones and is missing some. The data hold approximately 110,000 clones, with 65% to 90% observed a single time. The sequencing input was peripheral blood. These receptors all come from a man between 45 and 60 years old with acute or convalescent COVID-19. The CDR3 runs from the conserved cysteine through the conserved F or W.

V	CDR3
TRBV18	CASSPPGQGNQPQHF
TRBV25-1	CASSERGGSTNEKLFF
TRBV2	CASSDVAGSEKLFF
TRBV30	CAWDEGTDTQYF
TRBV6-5	CASSYTKTGLTNTIYF
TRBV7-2	CASSLGLAGAETQYF
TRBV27	CASRIGQGPNQPQHF
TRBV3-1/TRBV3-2	CASSQGTGIEQYF
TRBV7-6	CASSPGGRGLNEQFF
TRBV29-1	CSVESGSGDTQYF
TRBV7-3	CASSPSGGNFEQYF
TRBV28	CASSFNYPSGANVLTF
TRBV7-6	CASSLTGGTYEQYF
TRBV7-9	CASTQAGAGNTIYF
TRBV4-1	CASSQRESGIRNYGYTF
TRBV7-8	CASSLLLAQETQYF
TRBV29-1	CSVRGSTYNEQFF
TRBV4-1	CASSRGTGQETQYF
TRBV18	CASSEGTATNEKLFF
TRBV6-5	CAILFPTGKDYEQYF
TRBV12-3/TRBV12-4	CASSQTGHSPLHF
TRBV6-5	CASSYWGQGGEKLFF
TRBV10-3	CAISDPVTAAYF
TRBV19	CASTGRGNQPQHF
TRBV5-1	CASSLAGTSNYEQYF
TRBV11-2	CASSLEYWTGSSGANVLTF
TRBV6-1	CASSEVGVGEAFF
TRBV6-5	CASRQISGGVYEQYF
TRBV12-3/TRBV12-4	CASSFAGDYGYTF
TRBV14	CASSPRQGLNTEAFF
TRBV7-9	CASSLNVRGSDTQYF
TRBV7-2	CASSPTYGGRYEQYF
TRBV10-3	CAISDLGQGINEQFF
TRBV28	CASSSHYGLAQFF
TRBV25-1	CASSEFAGRGNNEQFF
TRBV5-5	CASSSTPGGEAFF
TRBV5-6	CASSSLAASGGQQFF
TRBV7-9	CASSRSAGLADTQYF
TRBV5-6	CASSLGVPSYNEQFF
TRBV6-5	CASSYSKAGGYTF
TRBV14	CASSQLPGTGDYGYTF
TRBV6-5	CASSSTGELFF
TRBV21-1	CASGRTGLTEAFF
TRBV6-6	CASSYSGGGYNEQFF
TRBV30	CAHTRVENTEAFF
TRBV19	CATRDVRAYNEQFF
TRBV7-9	CASSLRSGGGGSGYTF
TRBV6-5	CASSYRGSSNQPQHF